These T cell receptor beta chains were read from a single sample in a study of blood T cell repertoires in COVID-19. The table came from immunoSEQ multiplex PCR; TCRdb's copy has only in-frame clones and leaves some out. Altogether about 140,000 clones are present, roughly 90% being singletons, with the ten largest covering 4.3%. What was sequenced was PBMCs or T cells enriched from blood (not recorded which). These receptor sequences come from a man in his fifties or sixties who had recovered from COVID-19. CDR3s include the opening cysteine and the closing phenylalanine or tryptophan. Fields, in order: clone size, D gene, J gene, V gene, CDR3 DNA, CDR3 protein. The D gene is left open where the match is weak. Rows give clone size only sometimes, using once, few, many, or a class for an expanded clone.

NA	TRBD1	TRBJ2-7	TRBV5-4	TGTGCCAGCCGCAGGACAGGGTATGACGAGCAGTACTTC	CASRRTGYDEQYF
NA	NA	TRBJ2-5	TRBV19	TGTGCCAGTAGAGATACTGGGGAGCAAGAGACCCAGTACTTC	CASRDTGEQETQYF
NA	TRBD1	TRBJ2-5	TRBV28	TGTGCCAGCAGTAAGTCCGGGACAGGGCAAGAGACCCAGTACTTC	CASSKSGTGQETQYF
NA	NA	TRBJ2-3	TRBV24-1	TGTGCCACCAGTGCTCTCACGGGTGCCGCAGATACGCAGTATTTT	CATSALTGAADTQYF
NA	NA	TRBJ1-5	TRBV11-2	TGTGCCAGCAGCTTAGCCAGGAGGAGTAGCAATCAGCCCCAGCATTTT	CASSLARRSSNQPQHF
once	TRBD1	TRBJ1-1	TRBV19	TGTGCCAGTAGTCCCAGGGACAGTGGGATGACTGAAGCTTTCTTT	CASSPRDSGMTEAFF
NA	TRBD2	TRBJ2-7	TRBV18	TGTGCCAGCTCACCCCAAAGCGGCAGCGGGAGGGCTCCTAGGGAGCAGTACTTC	CASSPQSGSGRAPREQYF
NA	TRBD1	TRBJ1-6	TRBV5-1	TGCGCCAGCAGGACTACAGGGGATGATTCACCCCTCCACTTT	CASRTTGDDSPLHF
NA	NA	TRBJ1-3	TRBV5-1	TGCGCCAGCAGCTTGGTTGGGAGCGGAAACACCATATATTTT	CASSLVGSGNTIYF
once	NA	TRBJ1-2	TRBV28	TGTGCCAGCAACCAGGTATCCTATGGCTACACCTTC	CASNQVSYGYTF
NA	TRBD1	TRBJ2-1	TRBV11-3	TGTGCCAGCAGCTTTACAGGGGGCGGTGAGCAGTTCTTC	CASSFTGGGEQFF
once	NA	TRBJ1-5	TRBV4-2	TGTGCCAGCAGCCAACTAAACGTGCGGCAGGGGAGCAATCAGCCCCAGCATTTT	CASSQLNVRQGSNQPQHF
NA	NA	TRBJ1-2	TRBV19	TGTGCCAGTAGTAGACAGAGCTATGGCTACACCTTC	CASSRQSYGYTF
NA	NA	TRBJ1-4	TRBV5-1	TGCGCCAGCAGCTACTACCGGGACTCCGAACAGGAAAAACTGTTTTTT	CASSYYRDSEQEKLFF
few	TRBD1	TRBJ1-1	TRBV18	TGTGCCAGCTCCCGCGCACCGGGACAGACAGGCCTTGAAGCTTTCTTT	CASSRAPGQTGLEAFF
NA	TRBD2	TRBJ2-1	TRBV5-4	TGTGCCAGCAGCTGGAGGAGTAGCGGGAACGAGCAGTTCTTC	CASSWRSSGNEQFF
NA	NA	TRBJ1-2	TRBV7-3	TGTGCCAGCAGCCCAGGACAGAGAGATGGCTACACCTTC	CASSPGQRDGYTF
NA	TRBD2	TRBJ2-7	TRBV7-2	TGTGCCAGCAGCCTAAGACTAGCGGGAGGGCCTAGAAACGAGCAGTACTTC	CASSLRLAGGPRNEQYF
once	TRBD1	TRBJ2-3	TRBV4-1	TGCGCCAGCAGCCAAGGGACAGGGAATTACACAGATACGCAGTATTTT	CASSQGTGNYTDTQYF
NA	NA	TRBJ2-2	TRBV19	TGTGCCAGTAGTATAGTTCCAGGGTACACCGGGGAGCTGTTTTTT	CASSIVPGYTGELFF
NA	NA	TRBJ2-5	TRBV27	TGTGCCAGCAGCGTGGGGGCCCAACAAGAGACCCAGTACTTC	CASSVGAQQETQYF
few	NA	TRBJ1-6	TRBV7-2	TGTGCCAGCAGTTCCCGCCGGGGGGCAGGTAATTCACCCCTCCACTTT	CASSSRRGAGNSPLHF
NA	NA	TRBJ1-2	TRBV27	TGTGCCAGCAGTTTATCGCCTCGGGGGAGCGACCACTATGGCTACACCTTC	CASSLSPRGSDHYGYTF
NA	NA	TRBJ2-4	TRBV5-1	TGCGCCAGCAGCTTGAGGCCAGGGTACGACATTCAGTACTTC	CASSLRPGYDIQYF
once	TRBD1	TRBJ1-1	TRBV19	TGTGCCAGTAGTCGGGACAGGGGAGGCACTGAAGCTTTCTTT	CASSRDRGGTEAFF
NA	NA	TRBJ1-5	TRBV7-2	TGTGCCAGCAGCCCCTGGACAGAGCAGCCCCAGCATTTT	CASSPWTEQPQHF
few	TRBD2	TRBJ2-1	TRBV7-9	TGTGCCAGCAGCCTTAAGAGGGCTAGCGGACTCTACAATGAGCAGTTCTTC	CASSLKRASGLYNEQFF
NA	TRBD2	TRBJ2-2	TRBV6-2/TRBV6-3	TGTGCCAGCAGTTACTCAAGGGCGGGAGGAAACACCGGGGAGCTGTTTTTT	CASSYSRAGGNTGELFF
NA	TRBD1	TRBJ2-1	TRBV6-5	TGTGCCAGCAGTTACTCGCAACGACAGGGTTTAAGATTCTTC	CASSYSQRQGLRFF